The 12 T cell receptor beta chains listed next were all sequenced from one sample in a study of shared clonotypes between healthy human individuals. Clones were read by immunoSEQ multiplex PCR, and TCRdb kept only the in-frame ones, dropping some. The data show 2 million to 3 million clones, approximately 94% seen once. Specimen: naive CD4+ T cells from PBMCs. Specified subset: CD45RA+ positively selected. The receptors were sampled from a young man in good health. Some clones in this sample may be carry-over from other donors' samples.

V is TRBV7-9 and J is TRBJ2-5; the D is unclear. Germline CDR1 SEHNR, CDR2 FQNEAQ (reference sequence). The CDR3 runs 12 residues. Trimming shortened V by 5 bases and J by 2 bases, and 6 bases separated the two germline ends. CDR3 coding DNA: TGTGCCAGCAGCCCGAGACAAGAGACCCAGTACTTC. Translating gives CASSPRQETQYF.

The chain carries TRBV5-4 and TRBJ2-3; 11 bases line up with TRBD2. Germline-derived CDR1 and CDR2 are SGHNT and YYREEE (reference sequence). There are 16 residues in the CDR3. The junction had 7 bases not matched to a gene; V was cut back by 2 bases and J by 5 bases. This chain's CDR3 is CASSLPSGRLVDTQYF. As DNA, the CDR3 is TGTGCCAGCAGCTTACCTAGCGGGAGGTTGGTAGATACGCAGTATTTT.

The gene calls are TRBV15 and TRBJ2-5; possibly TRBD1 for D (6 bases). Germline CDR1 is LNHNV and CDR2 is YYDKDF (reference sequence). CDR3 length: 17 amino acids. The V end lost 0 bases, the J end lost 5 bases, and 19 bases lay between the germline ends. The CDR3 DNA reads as TGTGCCACCAGCAGAGATCTTGATTTAGGGGGAGTGGAGACCCAGTACTTC. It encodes CATSRDLDLGGVETQYF.

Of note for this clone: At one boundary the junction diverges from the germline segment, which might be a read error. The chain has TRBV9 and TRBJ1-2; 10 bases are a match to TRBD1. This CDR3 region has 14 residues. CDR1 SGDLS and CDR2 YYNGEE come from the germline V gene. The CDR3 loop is CASSAVGTGVFVVF. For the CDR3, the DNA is TGTGCCAGCAGCGCGGTCGGGACAGGGGTTTTCGTGGTCTTC. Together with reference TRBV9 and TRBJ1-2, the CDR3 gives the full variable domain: DSGVTQTPKHLITATGQRVTLRCSPRSGDLSVYWYQQSLDQGLQFLIQYYNGEERAKGNILERFSAQQFPDLHSELNLSSLELGDSALYFCASSAVGTGVFVVFGSGTRLTVV.

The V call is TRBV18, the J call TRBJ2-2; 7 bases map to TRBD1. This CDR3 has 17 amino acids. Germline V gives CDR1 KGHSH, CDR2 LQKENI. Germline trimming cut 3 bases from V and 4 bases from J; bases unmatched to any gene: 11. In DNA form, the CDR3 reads TGTGCCAGCTCACCGACCGGGACAGCTAGTTTCACCGGGGAGCTGTTTTTT. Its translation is CASSPTGTASFTGELFF.

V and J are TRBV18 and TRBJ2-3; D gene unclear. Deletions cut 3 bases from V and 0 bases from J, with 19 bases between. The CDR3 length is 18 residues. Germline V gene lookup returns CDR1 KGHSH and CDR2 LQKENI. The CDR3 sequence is CASSPWVRITPSTDTQYF. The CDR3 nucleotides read TGTGCCAGCTCACCCTGGGTGCGGATTACCCCTAGCACAGATACGCAGTATTTT. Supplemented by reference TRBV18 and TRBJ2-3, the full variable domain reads NAGVMQNPRHLVRRRGQEARLRCSPMKGHSHVYWYRQLPEEGLKFMVYLQKENIIDESGMPKERFSAEFPKEGPSILRIQQVVRGDSAAYFCASSPWVRITPSTDTQYFGPGTRLTVL.

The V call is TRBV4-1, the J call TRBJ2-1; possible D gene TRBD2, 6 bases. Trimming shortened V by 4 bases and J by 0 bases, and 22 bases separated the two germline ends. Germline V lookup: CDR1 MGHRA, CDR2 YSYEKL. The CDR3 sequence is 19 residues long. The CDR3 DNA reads TGCGCCAGCAGCCCTTGGGCTGTAACCGGGACTCTCTCCTACAATGAGCAGTTCTTC. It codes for CASSPWAVTGTLSYNEQFF.

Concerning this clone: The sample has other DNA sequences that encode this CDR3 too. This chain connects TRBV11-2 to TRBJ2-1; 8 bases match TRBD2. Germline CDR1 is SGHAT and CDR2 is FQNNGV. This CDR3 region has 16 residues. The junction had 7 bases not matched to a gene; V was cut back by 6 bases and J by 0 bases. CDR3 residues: CASSLSGVSSYNEQFF. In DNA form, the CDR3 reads TGTGCCAGCAGTCTTAGCGGGGTATCCTCCTACAATGAGCAGTTCTTC.

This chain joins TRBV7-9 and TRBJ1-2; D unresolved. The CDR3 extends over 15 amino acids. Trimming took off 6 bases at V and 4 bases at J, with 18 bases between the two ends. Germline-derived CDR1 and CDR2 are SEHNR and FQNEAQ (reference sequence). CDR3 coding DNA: TGTGCCAGCAGGCAACCACCGATCTTGGCCTATGGCTACACCTTC. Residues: CASRQPPILAYGYTF.

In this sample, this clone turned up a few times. Here the CDR3 DNA reads TGTGCCAGCAGCCCGATCGGTTTGAACACTGAAGCTTTCTTT. Translated, it gives CASSPIGLNTEAFF. This rearrangement joins TRBV5-6 to TRBJ1-1, with unresolved D. Germline values: CDR1 SGHDT, CDR2 YYEEEE. Trimming stripped 4 bases from V and 0 bases from J, with 10 bases between. The CDR3 length is 14 residues.

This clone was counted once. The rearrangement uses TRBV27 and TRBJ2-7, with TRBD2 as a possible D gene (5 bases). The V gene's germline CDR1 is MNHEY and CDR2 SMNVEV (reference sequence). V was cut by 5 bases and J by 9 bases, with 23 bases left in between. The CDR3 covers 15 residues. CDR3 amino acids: CASSLGSGVRSLQYF. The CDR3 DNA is TGTGCCAGCAGTCTAGGGTCCGGGGTACGGTCACTGCAGTACTTC.

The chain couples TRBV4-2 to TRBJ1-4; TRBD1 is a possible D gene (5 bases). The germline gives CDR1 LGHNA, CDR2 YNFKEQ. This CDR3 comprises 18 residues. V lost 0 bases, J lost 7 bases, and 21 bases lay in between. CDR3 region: CASSQEGRGAGRFEKLFF. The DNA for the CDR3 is TGTGCCAGCAGCCAAGAAGGGAGAGGGGCGGGGCGGTTTGAAAAACTGTTTTTT.